These 7 T cell receptor beta chains originate from one sample sequenced in a study of T cell repertoires in cytomegalovirus infection. TCRdb ran MiXCR on the reads and lists one entry per CDR3 protein. The table has approximately 630,000 distinct CDR3 sequences, more than 20% seen once; the top ten hold 8%. Sequenced sample: CD8+ T cells from PBMCs. Receptor source: a human donor in good health (CMV status not recorded). Some clones in this sample may be carry-over from other donors' samples.

About this clonotype itself: This clone may be a read error of a much larger clone one base away. The rearrangement links TRBV12-3 or TRBV12-4 to TRBJ2-1; a possible D gene is TRBD1 (6 bases). The CDR3 has 14 residues. The CDR3 loop reads CANSGVGGTDEQFF. CDR3 bases: TGTGCCAACAGTGGTGTAGGGGGTACGGATGAGCAGTTCTTC.

This sequence joins TRBV20-1 and TRBJ2-2, with unresolved D. The V end lost 0 bases, the J end lost 2 bases, and 4 bases lay between the germline ends. The germline V gene encodes CDR1 DFQATT and CDR2 SNEGSKA (reference sequence). This CDR3 contains 13 residues. The CDR3 DNA follows: TGCAGTGCTAGAGAGACTAACACCGGGGAGCTGTTTTTT. It codes for CSARETNTGELFF.

This clonotype was counted only a few times. The chain combines TRBV4-3 with TRBJ2-2; TRBD2 aligns across 11 bases. This CDR3 has 18 residues. Per the germline V gene, CDR1 is LGHNA and CDR2 is YSLEER. Unmatched junction bases numbered 13, after V lost 4 bases and J lost 6 bases. This CDR3 is CASSRSSGGLPGAGELFF. The CDR3 DNA follows: TGCGCCAGCAGCCGGTCTAGCGGGGGGCTTCCGGGAGCCGGGGAGCTGTTTTTT.

Regarding this clonotype: Given a much more abundant clone one base away, this may be a read error. The chain has TRBV28 and TRBJ2-1; D remains ambiguous. V lost 7 bases and J 6 bases, leaving 13 bases between the germline ends. This CDR3 has 13 amino acids. Germline V lookup: CDR1 MDHEN, CDR2 SYDVKM. The CDR3 sequence: CASNQRISNEQFF. CDR3 bases: TGTGCCAGCAACCAGAGGATCAGCAATGAGCAGTTCTTC.

Concerning this clonotype itself: An end of the junction does not agree with germline; a read error may underlie this. This chain uses TRBV9 with TRBJ2-2; D gene ambiguous. The germline V gene encodes CDR1 SGDLS and CDR2 YYNGEE. This CDR3 region has 11 residues. CDR3 in amino acids: CGSTQTGELFF. CDR3 sequence (DNA): TGTGGCAGCACCCAGACCGGGGAGCTGTTTTTT.

This clonotype was seen repeatedly, ten times or more. The chain carries TRBV29-1 and TRBJ2-5; D is uncertain. The length of the CDR3 is 14 residues. V lost 4 bases to trimming and J lost 2 bases, with 14 bases between them. Germline CDR1 SQVTM, CDR2 ANQGSEA. The CDR3 coding sequence is TGCAGCGTTGGGCAGGCGACTTATCAAGAGACCCAGTACTTC. This translates into CSVGQATYQETQYF.

This clonotype was seen a handful of times. The CDR3 DNA sequence: TGTGCCATCCTGTCTCGAAACACCATATATTTT. Amino acid sequence: CAILSRNTIYF. The J gene is TRBJ1-3, the V gene TRBV2; D is unclear. Per the germline V gene, CDR1 is SNHLY and CDR2 is FYNNEI. V was trimmed by 10 bases and J by 5 bases, leaving 9 bases between them. This CDR3 region has 11 residues.